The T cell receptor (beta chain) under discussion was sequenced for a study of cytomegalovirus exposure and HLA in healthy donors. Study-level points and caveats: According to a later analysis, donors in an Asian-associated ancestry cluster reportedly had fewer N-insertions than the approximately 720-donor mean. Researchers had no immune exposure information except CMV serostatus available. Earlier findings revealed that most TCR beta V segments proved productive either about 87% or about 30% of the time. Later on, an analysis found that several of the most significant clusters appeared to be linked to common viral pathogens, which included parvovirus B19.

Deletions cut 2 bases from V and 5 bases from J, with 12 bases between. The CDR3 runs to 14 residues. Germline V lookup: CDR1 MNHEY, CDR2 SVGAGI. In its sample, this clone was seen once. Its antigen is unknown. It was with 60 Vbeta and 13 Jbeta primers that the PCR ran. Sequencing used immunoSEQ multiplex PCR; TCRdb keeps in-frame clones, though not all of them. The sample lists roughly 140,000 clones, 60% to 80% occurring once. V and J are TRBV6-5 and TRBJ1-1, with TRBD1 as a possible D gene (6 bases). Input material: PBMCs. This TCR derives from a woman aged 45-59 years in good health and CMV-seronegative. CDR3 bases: TGTGCCAGCAGTTACGACAGGTACGCGACTGAAGCTTTCTTT. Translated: CASSYDRYATEAFF.